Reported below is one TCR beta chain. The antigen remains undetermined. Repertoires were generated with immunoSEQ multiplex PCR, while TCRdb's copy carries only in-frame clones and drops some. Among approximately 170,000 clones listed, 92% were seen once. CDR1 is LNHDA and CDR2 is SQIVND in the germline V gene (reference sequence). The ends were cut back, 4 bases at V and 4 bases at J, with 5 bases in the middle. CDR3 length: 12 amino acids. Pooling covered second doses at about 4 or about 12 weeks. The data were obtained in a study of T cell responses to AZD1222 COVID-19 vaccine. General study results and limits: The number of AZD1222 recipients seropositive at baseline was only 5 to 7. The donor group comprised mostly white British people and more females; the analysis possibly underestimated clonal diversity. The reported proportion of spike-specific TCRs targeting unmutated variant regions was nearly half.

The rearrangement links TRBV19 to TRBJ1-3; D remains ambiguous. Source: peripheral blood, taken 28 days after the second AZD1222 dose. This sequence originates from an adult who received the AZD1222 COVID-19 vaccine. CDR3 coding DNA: TGTGCCAGTAGTAGTCGCGGAAACACCATATATTTT. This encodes CASSSRGNTIYF.